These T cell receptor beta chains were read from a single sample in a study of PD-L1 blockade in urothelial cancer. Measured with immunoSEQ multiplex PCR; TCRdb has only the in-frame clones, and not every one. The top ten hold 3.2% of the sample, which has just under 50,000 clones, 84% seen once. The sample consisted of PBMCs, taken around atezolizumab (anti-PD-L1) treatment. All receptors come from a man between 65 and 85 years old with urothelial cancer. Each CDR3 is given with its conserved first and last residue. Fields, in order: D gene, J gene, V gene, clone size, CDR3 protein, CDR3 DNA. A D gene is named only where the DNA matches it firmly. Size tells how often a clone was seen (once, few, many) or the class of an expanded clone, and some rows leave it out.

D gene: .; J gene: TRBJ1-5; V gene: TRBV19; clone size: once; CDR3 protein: CASSMSRIDQPQHF; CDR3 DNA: TGTGCCAGTAGTATGAGCAGGATCGATCAGCCCCAGCATTTT
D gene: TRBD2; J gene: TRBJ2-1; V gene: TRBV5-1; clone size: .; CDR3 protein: CASRPTSAGDGEQFF; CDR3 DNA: TGCGCCAGCAGACCTACTAGCGCGGGGGACGGTGAGCAGTTCTTC
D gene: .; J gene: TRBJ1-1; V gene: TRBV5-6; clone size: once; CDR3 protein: CASSIGGGRRMNTEAFF; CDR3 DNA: TGTGCCAGCAGCATTGGCGGGGGGCGGAGGATGAACACTGAAGCTTTCTTT
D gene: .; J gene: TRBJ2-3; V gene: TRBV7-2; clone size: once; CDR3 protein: CASSFRGGGDTQYF; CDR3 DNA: TGTGCCAGCAGCTTCAGGGGAGGGGGGGATACGCAGTATTTT
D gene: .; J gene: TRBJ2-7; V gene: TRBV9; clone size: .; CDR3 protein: CASSVGSLSYEQYF; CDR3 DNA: TGTGCCAGCAGCGTAGGTTCTCTCTCCTACGAGCAGTACTTC
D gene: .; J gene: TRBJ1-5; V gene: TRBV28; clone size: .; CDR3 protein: CASSLWDNLFNQPQHF; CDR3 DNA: TGTGCCAGCAGTTTATGGGACAACTTGTTCAATCAGCCCCAGCATTTT
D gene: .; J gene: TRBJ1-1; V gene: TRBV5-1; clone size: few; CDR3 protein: CASSAVRALNTEAFF; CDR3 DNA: TGCGCCAGCAGCGCCGTGCGGGCATTGAACACTGAAGCTTTCTTT
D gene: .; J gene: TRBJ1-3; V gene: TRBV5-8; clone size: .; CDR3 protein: CASSPGLVSSGNTIYF; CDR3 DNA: TGTGCCAGCAGCCCGGGACTCGTTAGCTCTGGAAACACCATATATTTT
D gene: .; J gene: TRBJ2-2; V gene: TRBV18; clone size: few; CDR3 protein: CASSPRQGIPGELFF; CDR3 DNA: TGTGCCAGCTCACCGAGGCAGGGGATTCCCGGGGAGCTGTTTTTT
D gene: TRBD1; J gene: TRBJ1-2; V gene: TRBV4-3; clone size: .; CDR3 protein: CASSQDLGPGQGPDGYTF; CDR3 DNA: TGCGCCAGCAGCCAAGATTTGGGCCCCGGACAGGGACCCGATGGCTACACCTTC
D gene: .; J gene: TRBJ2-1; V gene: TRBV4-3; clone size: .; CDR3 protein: CASSHQDRSGEQFF; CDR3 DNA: TGCGCCAGCAGCCACCAAGACAGGTCTGGTGAGCAGTTCTTC
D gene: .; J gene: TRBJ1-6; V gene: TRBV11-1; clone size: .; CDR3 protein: CASSTMDSYNSPLHF; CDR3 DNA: TGTGCCAGCAGCACTATGGACAGCTATAATTCACCCCTCCACTTT
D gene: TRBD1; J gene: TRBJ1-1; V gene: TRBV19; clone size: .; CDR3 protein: CASWTGRYTEAFF; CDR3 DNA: TGTGCCAGTTGGACAGGGCGATACACTGAAGCTTTCTTT
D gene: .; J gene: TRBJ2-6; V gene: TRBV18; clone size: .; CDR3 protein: CASSPLTGRTLSGANVLTF; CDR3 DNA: TGTGCCAGCTCACCACTGACAGGGAGGACACTCTCTGGGGCCAACGTCCTGACTTTC
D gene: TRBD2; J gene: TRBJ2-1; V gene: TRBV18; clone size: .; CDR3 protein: CASSRGLAGVFNEQFF; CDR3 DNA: TGTGCCAGCTCACGGGGACTAGCGGGGGTGTTCAATGAGCAGTTCTTC
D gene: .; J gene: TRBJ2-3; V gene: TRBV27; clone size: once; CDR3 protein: CASTRGGRTDTQYF; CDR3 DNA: TGTGCCAGCACCCGCGGGGGCCGCACAGATACGCAGTATTTT
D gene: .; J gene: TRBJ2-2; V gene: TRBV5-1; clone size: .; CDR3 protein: CASSLGQGPNTGELFF; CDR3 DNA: TGCGCCAGCAGCTTGGGGCAGGGCCCGAACACCGGGGAGCTGTTTTTT
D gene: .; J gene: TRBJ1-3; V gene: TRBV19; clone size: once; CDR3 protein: CASSITGAGNTIYF; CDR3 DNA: TGTGCCAGTAGTATCACCGGGGCTGGAAACACCATATATTTT
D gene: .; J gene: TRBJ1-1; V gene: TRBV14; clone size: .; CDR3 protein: CASSQDFAGRGSEAFF; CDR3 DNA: TGTGCCAGCAGCCAAGATTTTGCGGGGCGGGGTTCTGAAGCTTTCTTT
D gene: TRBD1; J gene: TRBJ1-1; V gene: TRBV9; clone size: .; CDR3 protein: CASSVVGGAEAFF; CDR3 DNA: TGTGCCAGCAGCGTAGTAGGGGGCGCTGAAGCTTTCTTT
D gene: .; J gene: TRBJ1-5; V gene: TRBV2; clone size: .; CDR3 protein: CASSGQAGNQPQHF; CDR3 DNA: TGTGCCAGCAGTGGACAAGCGGGCAATCAGCCCCAGCATTTT
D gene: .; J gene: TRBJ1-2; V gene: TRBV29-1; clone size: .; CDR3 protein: CSVEMRADSGGYTF; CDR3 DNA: TGCAGCGTTGAGATGAGGGCAGATAGTGGGGGCTACACCTTC
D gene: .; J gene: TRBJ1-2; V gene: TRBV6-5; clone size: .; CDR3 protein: CASSSPANYGYTF; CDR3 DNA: TGTGCCAGCAGTTCCCCTGCTAACTATGGCTACACCTTC
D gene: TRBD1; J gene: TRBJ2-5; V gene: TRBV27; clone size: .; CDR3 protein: CASSSNRGQETQYF; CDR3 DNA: TGTGCCAGCAGTTCAAACAGGGGGCAGGAGACCCAGTACTTC
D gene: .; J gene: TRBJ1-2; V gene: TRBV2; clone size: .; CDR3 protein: CASKTGGGSGGYTF; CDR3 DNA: TGTGCCAGCAAGACGGGCGGAGGGTCTGGCGGCTACACCTTC
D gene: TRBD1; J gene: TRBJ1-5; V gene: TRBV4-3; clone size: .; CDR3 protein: CASSPSPRQGYSNQPQHF; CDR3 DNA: TGCGCCAGCAGCCCCTCGCCGAGACAGGGATATAGCAATCAGCCCCAGCATTTT
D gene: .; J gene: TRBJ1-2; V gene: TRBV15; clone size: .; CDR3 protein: CATSRDRVVNGYTF; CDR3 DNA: TGTGCCACCAGCAGAGACAGGGTTGTTAATGGCTACACCTTC
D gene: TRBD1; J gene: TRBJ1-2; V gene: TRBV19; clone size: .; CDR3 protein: CASRSAGGQVYGYTF; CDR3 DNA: TGTGCCAGTAGAAGCGCCGGAGGACAGGTCTATGGCTACACCTTC
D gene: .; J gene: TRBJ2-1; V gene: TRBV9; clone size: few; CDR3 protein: CASSPQGYNEQFF; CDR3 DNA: TGTGCCAGCAGCCCCCAGGGTTACAATGAGCAGTTCTTC
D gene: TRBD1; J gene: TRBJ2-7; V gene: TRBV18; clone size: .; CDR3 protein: CASSLGQGGDSYEQYF; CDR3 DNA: TGTGCCAGCTCTCTGGGACAGGGGGGAGACTCCTACGAGCAGTACTTC
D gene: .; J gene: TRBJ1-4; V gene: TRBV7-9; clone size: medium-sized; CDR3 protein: CASSRGHEEKLFF; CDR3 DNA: TGTGCCAGCAGCCGGGGACACGAGGAAAAACTGTTTTTT
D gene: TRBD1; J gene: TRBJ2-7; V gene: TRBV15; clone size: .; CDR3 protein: CATSGTGNAEQYF; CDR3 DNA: TGTGCCACCAGCGGGACAGGGAACGCCGAGCAGTACTTC
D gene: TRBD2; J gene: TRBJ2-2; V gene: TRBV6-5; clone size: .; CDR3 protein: CASSYEAGGVGELFF; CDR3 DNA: TGTGCCAGCAGTTACGAGGCGGGAGGGGTCGGGGAGCTGTTTTTT
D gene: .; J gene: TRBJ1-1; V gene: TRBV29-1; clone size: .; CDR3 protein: CSVTDTNTEAFF; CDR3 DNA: TGCAGCGTGACCGACACGAACACTGAAGCTTTCTTT
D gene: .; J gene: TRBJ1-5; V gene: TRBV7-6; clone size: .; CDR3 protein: CASSPGENQPQHF; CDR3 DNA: TGTGCCAGCAGTCCCGGGGAGAATCAGCCCCAGCATTTT
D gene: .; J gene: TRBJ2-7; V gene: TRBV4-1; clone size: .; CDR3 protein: CASSQDVSHYEQYF; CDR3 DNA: TGCGCCAGCAGCCAAGATGTTTCCCATTACGAGCAGTACTTC
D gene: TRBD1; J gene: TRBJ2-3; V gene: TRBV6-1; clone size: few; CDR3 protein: CASRGLGDREVTDTQYF; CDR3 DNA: TGTGCCAGCCGTGGGCTCGGGGACAGGGAAGTCACAGATACGCAGTATTTT
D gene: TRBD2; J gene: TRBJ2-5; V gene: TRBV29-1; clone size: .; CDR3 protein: CSEREEETQYF; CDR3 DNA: TGCAGCGAGCGGGAGGAAGAGACCCAGTACTTC
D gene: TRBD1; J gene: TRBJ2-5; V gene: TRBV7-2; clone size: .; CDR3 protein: CASSSSGTGETQYF; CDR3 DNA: TGTGCCAGCAGCTCGTCCGGGACAGGAGAGACCCAGTACTTC
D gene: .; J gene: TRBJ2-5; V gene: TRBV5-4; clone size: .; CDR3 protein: CASSLEGETQYF; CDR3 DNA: TGTGCCAGCAGCTTGGAGGGGGAGACCCAGTACTTC
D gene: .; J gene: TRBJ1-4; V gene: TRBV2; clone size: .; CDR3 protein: CASKEGATNEKLFF; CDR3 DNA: TGTGCCAGCAAGGAGGGCGCAACTAATGAAAAACTGTTTTTT
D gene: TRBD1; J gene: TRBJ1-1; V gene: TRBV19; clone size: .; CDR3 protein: CASSSMTGGSMNTEAFF; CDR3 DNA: TGTGCCAGTAGCTCAATGACAGGGGGGAGCATGAACACTGAAGCTTTCTTT
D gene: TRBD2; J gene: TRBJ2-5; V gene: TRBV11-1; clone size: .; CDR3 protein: CASSFSGGREETQYF; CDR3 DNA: TGTGCCAGCAGCTTTAGCGGGGGGAGGGAAGAGACCCAGTACTTC
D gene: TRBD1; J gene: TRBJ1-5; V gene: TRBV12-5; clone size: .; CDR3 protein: CVRGQENNQPQHF; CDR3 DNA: TGTGTCAGGGGACAGGAGAACAATCAGCCCCAGCATTTT